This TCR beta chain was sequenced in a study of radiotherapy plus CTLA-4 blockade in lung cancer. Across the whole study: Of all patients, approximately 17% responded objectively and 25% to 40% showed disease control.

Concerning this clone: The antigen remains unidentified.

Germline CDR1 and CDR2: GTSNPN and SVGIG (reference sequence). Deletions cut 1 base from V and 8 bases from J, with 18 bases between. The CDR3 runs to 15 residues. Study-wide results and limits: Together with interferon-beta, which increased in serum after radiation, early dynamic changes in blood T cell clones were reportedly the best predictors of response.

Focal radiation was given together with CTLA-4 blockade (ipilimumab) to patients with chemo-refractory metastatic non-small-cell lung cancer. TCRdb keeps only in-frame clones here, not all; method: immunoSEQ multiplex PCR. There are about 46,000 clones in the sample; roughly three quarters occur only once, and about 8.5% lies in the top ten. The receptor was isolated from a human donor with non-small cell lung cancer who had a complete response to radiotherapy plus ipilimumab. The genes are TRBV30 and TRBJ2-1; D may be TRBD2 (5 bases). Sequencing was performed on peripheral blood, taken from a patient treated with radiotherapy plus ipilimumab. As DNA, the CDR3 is TGTGCCTGGAGTGAAGAACAGCGGAGGCGGGATGAGCAGTTCTTC. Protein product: CAWSEEQRRRDEQFF. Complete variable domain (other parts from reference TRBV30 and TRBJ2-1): SQTIHQWPATLVQPVGSPLSLECTVEGTSNPNLYWYRQAAGRGLQLLFYSVGIGQISSEVPQNLSASRPQDRQFILSSKKLLLSDSGFYLCAWSEEQRRRDEQFFGPGTRLTVL.